This T cell receptor (beta chain) was observed in a study of T cell responses to AZD1222 COVID-19 vaccine. In regard to this clone: Antigen unknown.

The repertoire was sequenced with immunoSEQ multiplex PCR; TCRdb's copy has only in-frame clones and lacks some. The data contain 150,000 to 250,000 clones, 90% to 95% of them singletons. Trimming left V 5 bases short and J 1 base short, with 15 bases between. This CDR3 spans 15 amino acids. Germline V lookup: CDR1 SEHNR, CDR2 FQNEAQ (reference sequence). Notes on the study in general: Only a handful of AZD1222 recipients were seropositive at baseline. None of the repertoires were sampled until the peak T cell response had passed.

Sequenced material: peripheral blood, taken 28 days after the second AZD1222 dose. J is TRBJ2-7 and V is TRBV7-9; D gene unclear. The TCR comes from an adult who received the AZD1222 COVID-19 vaccine. In nucleotides, the CDR3 is TGTGCCAGCAGCCCAGCAGCGAGGCAATCCTACGAGCAGTACTTC. This codes for CASSPAARQSYEQYF.